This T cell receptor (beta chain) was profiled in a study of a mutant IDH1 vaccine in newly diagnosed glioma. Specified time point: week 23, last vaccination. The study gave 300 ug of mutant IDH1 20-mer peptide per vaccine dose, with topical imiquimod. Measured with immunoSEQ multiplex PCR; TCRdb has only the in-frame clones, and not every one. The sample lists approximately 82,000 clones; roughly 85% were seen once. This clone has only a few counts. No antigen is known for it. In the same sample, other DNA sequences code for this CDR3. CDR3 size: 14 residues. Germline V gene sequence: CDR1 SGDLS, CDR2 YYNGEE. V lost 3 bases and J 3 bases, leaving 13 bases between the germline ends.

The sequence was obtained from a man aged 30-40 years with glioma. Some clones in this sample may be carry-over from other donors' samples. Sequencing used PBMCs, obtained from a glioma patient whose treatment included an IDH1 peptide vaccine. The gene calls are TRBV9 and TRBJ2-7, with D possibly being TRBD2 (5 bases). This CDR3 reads CASSGRGGGYEQYF. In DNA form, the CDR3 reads TGTGCCAGCAGCGGCCGGGGTGGAGGCTACGAGCAGTACTTC.